The 15 T cell receptor beta chains below all came from one sample that was sequenced in a study of blood T cells in healthy people across ages. Using a J-beta primer mix together with a sample-barcoded 5' primer, a second PCR was run for 7 to 11 cycles. TCRdb re-called the 5' RACE reads through MiXCR, storing one row per CDR3 protein. Among around 990,000 distinct CDR3 sequences listed, around two fifths were seen once. The source material was blood. The receptors originated from a man aged 18 to 29 in good health.

This clonotype was found a few times. CDR3 residues: CASSGLAGGLNIISHEQFF. The CDR3 DNA is TGTGCCAGCAGCGGACTAGCGGGGGGGCTTAATATTATTTCGCATGAGCAGTTCTTC. This rearrangement joins TRBV2 to TRBJ2-1; 15 positions agree with TRBD2. The CDR3 is made up of 19 amino acids. V lost 6 bases, J lost 8 bases, and 17 bases stayed unmatched. CDR1 is SNHLY, CDR2 FYNNEI, per germline.

This clonotype was seen many times. The V call is TRBV20-1, the J call TRBJ2-1; no firm D call. There are 12 residues in the CDR3. Deletions cut 3 bases from V and 8 bases from J, with 11 bases between. Germline V gene lookup returns CDR1 DFQATT and CDR2 SNEGSKA (reference sequence). DNA for the CDR3: TGCAGTGCTAGGGCAGTAACTCATGAGCAGTTCTTC. Its protein product is CSARAVTHEQFF.

This clonotype was seen a single time. The chain uses TRBV28 and TRBJ1-5; D possibly corresponds to TRBD1 (5 bases). V was clipped by 2 bases and J by 7 bases, with 21 bases between them. From germline, CDR1 is MDHEN and CDR2 SYDVKM. CDR3 length: 17 residues. The CDR3 is CASSLSGHGILGQPQHF. CDR3 nucleotides: TGTGCCAGCAGTTTAAGTGGACACGGGATTCTTGGGCAGCCCCAGCATTTT.

The chain joins TRBV6-5 to TRBJ1-2; D might be TRBD1 (5 bases). Germline V gene data show CDR1 as MNHEY and CDR2 as SVGAGI. The CDR3 is 14 amino acids. Deletions cut 7 bases from V and 0 bases from J, with 12 bases between. CDR3 protein: CASTDRDTNYGYTF. As DNA, the CDR3 is TGTGCCAGCACCGACAGAGATACTAACTATGGCTACACCTTC.

The CDR3: CASSLGTPYSNQPQHF. In nucleotides, the CDR3 is TGTGCCAGCAGTTTGGGGACACCATATAGCAATCAGCCCCAGCATTTT. J is TRBJ1-5 and V is TRBV27; D possibly corresponds to TRBD1 (6 bases). Germline V lookup: CDR1 MNHEY, CDR2 SMNVEV (reference sequence). CDR3 length: 16 amino acids. V lost 3 bases and J lost 0, with 12 bases in between.

This clonotype was seen a single time. A read error may produce the germline difference seen at one junction end. The chain recombines TRBV12-3 or TRBV12-4 with TRBJ1-2, with D possibly being TRBD1 (6 bases). CDR3 length: 12 amino acids. The chain's CDR3 is CASSSDSFERYF. The DNA of the CDR3 is TGTGCCAGCAGTTCGGACAGCTTCGAGCGGTACTTC.

This clonotype appeared a few times. The chain combines TRBV7-9 with TRBJ1-2, with D uncertain. The CDR3 runs to 9 residues. Germline loops: CDR1 SEHNR, CDR2 FQNEAQ (reference sequence). Trimming removed 8 bases from V and 6 bases from J, with 4 bases in between. CDR3 amino acids: CASDDGYTF. CDR3 sequence (DNA): TGTGCCAGCGATGATGGCTACACCTTC.

The chain has TRBV6-1 and TRBJ2-7, with D perhaps assigned TRBD1 or TRBD2 (5 bases each). The CDR3 contains 14 residues. The ends were cut back, 0 bases at V and 3 bases at J, with 9 bases in the middle. Per germline, CDR1 MNHNS and CDR2 SASEGT. CDR3 sequence: CASSEAGRSYEQYF. The CDR3 region has the DNA TGTGCCAGCAGTGAAGCGGGACGGAGCTACGAGCAGTACTTC.

V is TRBV6-2 or TRBV6-3 and J is TRBJ2-3, with a tentative D call TRBD1 (5 bases). The V gene's germline CDR1 is MNHEY and CDR2 SVGEGT. V was trimmed by 0 bases and J by 6 bases, leaving 19 bases between them. The CDR3 length is 17 residues. The CDR3 here is CASSYSRQGAKSDTQYF. The CDR3 nucleotides read TGTGCCAGCAGTTACTCGAGGCAGGGCGCGAAGAGTGATACGCAGTATTTT.

This clonotype has more than one count but fewer than ten. V is TRBV6-6 and J is TRBJ1-1, with D possibly TRBD1 on 6 matching bases. The V end was cut by 6 bases, the J end by 0 bases, with 14 bases between. The CDR3 has 15 amino acids. Germline CDR1 and CDR2: MNHNY and SVGAGI (reference sequence). This chain's CDR3 is CASRSGHLVNTEAFF. The CDR3 DNA reads TGTGCCAGCAGGTCGGGACACCTGGTGAACACTGAAGCTTTCTTT.

A single count supports this clonotype. The chain has TRBV14 and TRBJ1-2; D possibly corresponds to TRBD1 (5 bases). This CDR3 comprises 16 residues. Deletions cut 6 bases from V and 7 bases from J, with 24 bases between. Germline CDR1 is SGHDN and CDR2 is FVKESK. CDR3 in amino acids: CASSLGTGPRLGGYTF. Here the CDR3 DNA reads TGTGCCAGCAGTCTCGGGACCGGCCCCCGATTGGGTGGCTACACCTTC.

With regard to this clonotype: The junction does not match germline at one end; this may be a read error. This chain joins TRBV5-1 and TRBJ2-3; D may be TRBD1 (6 bases). Germline CDR1 and CDR2: SGHRS and YFSETQ. The CDR3 consists of 14 residues. CDR3 residues: CASCLGAKGDTQYF. CDR3 DNA: TGCGCCAGCTGCTTGGGGGCGAAAGGGGATACGCAGTATTTT.

This rearrangement joins TRBV28 to TRBJ2-3, with D unresolved. V was trimmed by 4 bases and J by 9 bases, leaving 8 bases between them. The CDR3 spans 11 residues. Germline lookup yields CDR1 MDHEN and CDR2 SYDVKM. CDR3 amino acids: CASSSRRTQYF. DNA for the CDR3: TGTGCCAGCAGTTCCCGGCGGACGCAGTATTTT.

As regards this clonotype: Given a much more abundant clone one base away, this may be a read error. The V and J genes are TRBV5-1 and TRBJ2-3; D is perhaps TRBD1 (7 bases). CDR3 length: 15 residues. From germline, CDR1 is SGHRS and CDR2 YFSETQ. The CDR3 DNA follows: TGCGCCAGCAGCTTGGTTCCGGGGAGGACAGGTACGCAGTATTTT. This gives the protein CASSLVPGRTGTQYF.

The chain uses TRBV29-1 and TRBJ2-5; D not resolved. V was cut by 3 bases and J by 2 bases, with 13 bases left in between. This CDR3 is 14 amino acids long. Looked up from germline, CDR1 is SQVTM and CDR2 is ANQGSEA. DNA for the CDR3: TGCAGCGTTGAGAGGCAGGAGAGTCAAGAGACCCAGTACTTC. Residues: CSVERQESQETQYF.